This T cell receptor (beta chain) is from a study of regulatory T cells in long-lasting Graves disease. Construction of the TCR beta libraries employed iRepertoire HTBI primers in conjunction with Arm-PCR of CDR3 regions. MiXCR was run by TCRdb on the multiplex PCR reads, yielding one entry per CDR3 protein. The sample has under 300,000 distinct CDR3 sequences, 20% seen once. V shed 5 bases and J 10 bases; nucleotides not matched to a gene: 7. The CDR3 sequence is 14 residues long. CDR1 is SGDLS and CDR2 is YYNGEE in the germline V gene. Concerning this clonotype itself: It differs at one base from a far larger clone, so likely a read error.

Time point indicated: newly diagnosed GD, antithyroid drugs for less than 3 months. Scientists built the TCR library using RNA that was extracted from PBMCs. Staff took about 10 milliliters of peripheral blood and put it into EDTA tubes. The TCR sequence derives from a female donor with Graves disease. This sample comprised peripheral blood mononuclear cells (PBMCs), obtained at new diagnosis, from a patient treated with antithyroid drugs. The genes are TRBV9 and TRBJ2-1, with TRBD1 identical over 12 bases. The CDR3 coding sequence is TGTGCCAGCAGTTTGGGACAGGGGGCGTACGAGCAGTTCTTC. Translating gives CASSLGQGAYEQFF. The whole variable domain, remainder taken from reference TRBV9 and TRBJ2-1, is DSGVTQTPKHLITATGQRVTLRCSPRSGDLSVYWYQQSLDQGLQFLIQYYNGEERAKGNILERFSAQQFPDLHSELNLSSLELGDSALYFCASSLGQGAYEQFFGPGTRLTVL.